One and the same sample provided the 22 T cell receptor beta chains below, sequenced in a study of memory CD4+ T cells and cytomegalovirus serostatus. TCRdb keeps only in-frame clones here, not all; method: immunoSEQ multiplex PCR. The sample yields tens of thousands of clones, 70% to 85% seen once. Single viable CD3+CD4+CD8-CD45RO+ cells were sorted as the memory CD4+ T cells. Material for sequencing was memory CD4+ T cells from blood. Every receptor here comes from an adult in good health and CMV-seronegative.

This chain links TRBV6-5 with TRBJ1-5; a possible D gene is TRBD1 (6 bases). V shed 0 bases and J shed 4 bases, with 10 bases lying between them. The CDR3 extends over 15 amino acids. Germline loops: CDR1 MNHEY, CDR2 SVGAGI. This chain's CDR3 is CASSYSSQGNQPQHF. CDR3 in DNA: TGTGCCAGCAGTTACTCGAGCCAGGGGAATCAGCCCCAGCATTTT.

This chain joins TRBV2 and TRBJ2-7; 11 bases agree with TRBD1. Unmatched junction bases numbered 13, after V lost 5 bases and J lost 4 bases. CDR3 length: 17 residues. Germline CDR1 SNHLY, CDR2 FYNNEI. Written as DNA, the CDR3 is TGTGCCAGCAGTTGGACAGGGGGCGAAAGAAGGGAGTACGAGCAGTACTTC. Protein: CASSWTGGERREYEQYF. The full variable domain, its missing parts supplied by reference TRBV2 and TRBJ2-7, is EPEVTQTPSHQVTQMGQEVILRCVPISNHLYFYWYRQILGQKVEFLVSFYNNEISEKSEIFDDQFSVERPDGSNFTLKIRSTKLEDSAMYFCASSWTGGERREYEQYFGPGTRLTVT.

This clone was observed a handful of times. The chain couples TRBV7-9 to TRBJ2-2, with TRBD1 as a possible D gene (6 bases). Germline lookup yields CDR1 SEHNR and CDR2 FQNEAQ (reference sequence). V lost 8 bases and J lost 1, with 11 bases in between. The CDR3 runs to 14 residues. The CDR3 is CASLNRENTGELFF. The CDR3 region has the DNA TGTGCCAGCTTGAACAGGGAGAACACCGGGGAGCTGTTTTTT.

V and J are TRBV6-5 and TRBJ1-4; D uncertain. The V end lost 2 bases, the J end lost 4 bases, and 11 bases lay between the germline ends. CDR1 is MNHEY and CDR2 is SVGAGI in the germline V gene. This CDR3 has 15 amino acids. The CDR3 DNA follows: TGTGCCAGCAGTTACCGGGGTCCCCATAATGAAAAACTGTTTTTT. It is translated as CASSYRGPHNEKLFF.

CDR3 sequence: CASSQVSRSLLRNTEAFF. CDR3 bases: TGTGCCAGCAGCCAAGTCTCTAGAAGTCTTCTTAGGAACACTGAAGCTTTCTTT. This rearrangement joins TRBV4-2 to TRBJ1-1; D unresolved. V lost 1 base, J lost 1 base, and 19 bases lay in between. The CDR3 has 18 amino acids. The germline V gene has CDR1 LGHNA and CDR2 YNFKEQ.

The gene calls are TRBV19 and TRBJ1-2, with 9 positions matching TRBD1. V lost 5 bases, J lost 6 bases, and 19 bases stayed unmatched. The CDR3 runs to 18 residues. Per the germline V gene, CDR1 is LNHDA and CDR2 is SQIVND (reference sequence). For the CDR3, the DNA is TGTGCCAGTAGTCGGAACCGGGACAGGGAATTAATTCGGGATGGCTACACCTTC. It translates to CASSRNRDRELIRDGYTF.

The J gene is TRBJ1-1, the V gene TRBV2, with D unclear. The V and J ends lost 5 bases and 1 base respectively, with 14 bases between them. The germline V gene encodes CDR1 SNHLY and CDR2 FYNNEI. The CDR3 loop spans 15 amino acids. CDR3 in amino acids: CASSSRGLGNTEAFF. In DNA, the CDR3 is TGTGCCAGCAGTTCCCGCGGGTTGGGGAACACTGAAGCTTTCTTT. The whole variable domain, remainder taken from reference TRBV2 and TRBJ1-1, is EPEVTQTPSHQVTQMGQEVILRCVPISNHLYFYWYRQILGQKVEFLVSFYNNEISEKSEIFDDQFSVERPDGSNFTLKIRSTKLEDSAMYFCASSSRGLGNTEAFFGQGTRLTVV.

The CDR3 nucleotides are TGTGCCAGCAGCCAAGATCAGAATCAGCCCCAGCATTTT. This encodes CASSQDQNQPQHF. The chain couples TRBV14 to TRBJ1-5; D ambiguous. Germline V CDR1 and CDR2: SGHDN, FVKESK. The CDR3 has 13 amino acids. Trimming pared 0 bases from V and 4 bases from J, leaving 4 bases between.

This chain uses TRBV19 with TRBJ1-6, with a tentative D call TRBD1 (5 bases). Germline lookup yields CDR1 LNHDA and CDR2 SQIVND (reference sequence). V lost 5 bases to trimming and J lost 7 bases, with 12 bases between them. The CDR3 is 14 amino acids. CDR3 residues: CASSEPGLNSPLHF. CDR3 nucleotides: TGTGCCAGTAGTGAGCCGGGACTGAATTCACCCCTCCACTTT.

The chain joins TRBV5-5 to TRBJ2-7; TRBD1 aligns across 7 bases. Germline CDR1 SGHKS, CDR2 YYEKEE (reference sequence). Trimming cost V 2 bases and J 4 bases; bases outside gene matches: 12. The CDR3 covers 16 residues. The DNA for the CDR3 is TGTGCCAGCAGCTTACTCGACAGGGTCTCATGGTACGAGCAGTACTTC. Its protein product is CASSLLDRVSWYEQYF.

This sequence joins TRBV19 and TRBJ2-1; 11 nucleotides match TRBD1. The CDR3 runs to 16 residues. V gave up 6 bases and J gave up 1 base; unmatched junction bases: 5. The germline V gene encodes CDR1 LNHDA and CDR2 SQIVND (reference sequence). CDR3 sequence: CASSSGQGASYNEQFF. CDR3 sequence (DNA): TGTGCCAGTAGCAGCGGACAGGGGGCGTCCTACAATGAGCAGTTCTTC.

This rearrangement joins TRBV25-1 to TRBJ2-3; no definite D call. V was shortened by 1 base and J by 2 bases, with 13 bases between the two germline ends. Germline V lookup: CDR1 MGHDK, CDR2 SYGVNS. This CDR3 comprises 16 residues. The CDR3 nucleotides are TGTGCCAGCAGTGAATCCCCCCCACGTGACACAGATACGCAGTATTTT. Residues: CASSESPPRDTDTQYF.

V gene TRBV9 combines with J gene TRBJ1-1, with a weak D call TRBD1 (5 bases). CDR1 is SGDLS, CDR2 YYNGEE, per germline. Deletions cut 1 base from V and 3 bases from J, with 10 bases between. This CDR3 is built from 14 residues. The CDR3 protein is CASSVREGYTEAFF. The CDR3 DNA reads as TGTGCCAGCAGCGTACGAGAGGGGTACACTGAAGCTTTCTTT.

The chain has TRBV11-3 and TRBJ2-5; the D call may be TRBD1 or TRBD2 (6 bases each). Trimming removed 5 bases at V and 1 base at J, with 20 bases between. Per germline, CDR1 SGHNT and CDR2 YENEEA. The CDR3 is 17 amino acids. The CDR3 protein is CASSPGNMGGGQETQYF. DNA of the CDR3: TGTGCCAGCAGCCCGGGGAATATGGGGGGCGGCCAAGAGACCCAGTACTTC.

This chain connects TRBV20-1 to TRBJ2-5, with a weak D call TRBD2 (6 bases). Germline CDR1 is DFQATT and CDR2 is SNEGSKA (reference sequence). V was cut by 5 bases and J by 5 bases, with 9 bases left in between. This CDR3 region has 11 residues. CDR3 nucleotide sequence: TGCAGTGCTGGGGGGAGGGAGACCCAGTACTTC. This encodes CSAGGRETQYF.

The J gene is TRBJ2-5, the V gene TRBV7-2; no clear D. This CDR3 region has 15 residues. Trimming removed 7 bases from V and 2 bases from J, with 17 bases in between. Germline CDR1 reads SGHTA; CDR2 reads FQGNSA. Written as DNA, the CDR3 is TGTGCCAGCACCTCTCAGCCACTACTTCAAGAGACCCAGTACTTC. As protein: CASTSQPLLQETQYF. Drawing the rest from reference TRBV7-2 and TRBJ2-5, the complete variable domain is GAGVSQSPSNKVTEKGKDVELRCDPISGHTALYWYRQSLGQGLEFLIYFQGNSAPDKSGLPSDRFSAERTGGSVSTLTIQRTQQEDSAVYLCASTSQPLLQETQYFGPGTRLLVL.

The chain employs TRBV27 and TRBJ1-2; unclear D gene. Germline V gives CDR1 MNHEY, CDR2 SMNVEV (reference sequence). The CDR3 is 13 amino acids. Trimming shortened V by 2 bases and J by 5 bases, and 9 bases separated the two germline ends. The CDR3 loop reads CASSLRFGYGYTF. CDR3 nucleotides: TGTGCCAGCAGTTTAAGATTCGGGTATGGCTACACCTTC.

CDR3 sequence reads: CASSPRSGGDYEQYF. DNA for the CDR3: TGTGCCAGCAGCCCCCGTAGCGGGGGGGACTACGAGCAGTACTTC. The chain carries TRBV7-3 and TRBJ2-5; 11 bases match TRBD2. The J call may be wrong; the DNA end is better matched by TRBJ2-7. The CDR3 is 15 amino acids. Germline CDR1 and CDR2: SGHTA and FQGTGA.

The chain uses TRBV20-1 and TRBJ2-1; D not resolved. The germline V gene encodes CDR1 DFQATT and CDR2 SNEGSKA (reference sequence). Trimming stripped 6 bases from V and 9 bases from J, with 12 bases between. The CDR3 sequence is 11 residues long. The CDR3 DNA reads TGCAGTGCCTACCCTTCGGGTGAGCAGTTCTTC. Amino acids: CSAYPSGEQFF.

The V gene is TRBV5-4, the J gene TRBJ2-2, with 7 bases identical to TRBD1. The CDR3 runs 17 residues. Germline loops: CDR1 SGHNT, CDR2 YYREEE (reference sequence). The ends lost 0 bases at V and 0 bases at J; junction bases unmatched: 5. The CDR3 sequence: CASSLALGTANTGELFF. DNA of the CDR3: TGTGCCAGCAGCTTGGCCCTAGGGACAGCGAACACCGGGGAGCTGTTTTTT. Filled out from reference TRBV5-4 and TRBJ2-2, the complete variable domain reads ETGVTQSPTHLIKTRGQQVTLRCSSQSGHNTVSWYQQALGQGPQFIFQYYREEENGRGNFPPRFSGLQFPNYSSELNVNALELDDSALYLCASSLALGTANTGELFFGEGSRLTVL.

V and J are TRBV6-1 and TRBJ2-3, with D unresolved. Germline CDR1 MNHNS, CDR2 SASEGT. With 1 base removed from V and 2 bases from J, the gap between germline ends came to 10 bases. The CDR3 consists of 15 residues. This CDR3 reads CASSEVQRNTDTQYF. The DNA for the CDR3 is TGTGCCAGCAGTGAAGTACAGAGGAACACAGATACGCAGTATTTT.

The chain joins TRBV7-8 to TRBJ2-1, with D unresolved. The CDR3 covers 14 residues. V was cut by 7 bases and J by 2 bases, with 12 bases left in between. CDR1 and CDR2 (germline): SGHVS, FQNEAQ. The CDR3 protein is CASKLSLAYNEQFF. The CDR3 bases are TGTGCCAGCAAGTTGAGCCTAGCCTACAATGAGCAGTTCTTC.